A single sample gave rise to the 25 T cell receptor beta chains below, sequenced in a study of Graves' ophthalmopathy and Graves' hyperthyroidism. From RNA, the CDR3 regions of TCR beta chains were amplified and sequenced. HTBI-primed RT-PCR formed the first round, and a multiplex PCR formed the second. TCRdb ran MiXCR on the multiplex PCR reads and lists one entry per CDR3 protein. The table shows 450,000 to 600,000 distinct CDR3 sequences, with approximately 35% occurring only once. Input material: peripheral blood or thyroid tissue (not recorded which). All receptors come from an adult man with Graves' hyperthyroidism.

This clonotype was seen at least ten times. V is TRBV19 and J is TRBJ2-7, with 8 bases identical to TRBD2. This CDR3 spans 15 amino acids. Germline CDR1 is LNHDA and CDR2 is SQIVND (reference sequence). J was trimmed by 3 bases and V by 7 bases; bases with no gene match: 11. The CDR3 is CASTHAGGGSYEQYF. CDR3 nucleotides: TGTGCCAGTACTCACGCCGGGGGGGGGAGCTACGAGCAGTACTTC.

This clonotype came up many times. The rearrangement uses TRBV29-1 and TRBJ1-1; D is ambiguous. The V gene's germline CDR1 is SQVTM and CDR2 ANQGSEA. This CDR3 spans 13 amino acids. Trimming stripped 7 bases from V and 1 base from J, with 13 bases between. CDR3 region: CSAWEGWNTEAFF. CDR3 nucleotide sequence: TGCAGCGCTTGGGAGGGATGGAACACTGAAGCTTTCTTT.

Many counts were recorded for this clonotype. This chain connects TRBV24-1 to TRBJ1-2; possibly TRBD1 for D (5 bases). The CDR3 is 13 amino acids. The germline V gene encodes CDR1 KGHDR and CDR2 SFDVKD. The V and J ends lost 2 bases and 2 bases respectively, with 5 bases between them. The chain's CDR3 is CATSDYRNYGYTF. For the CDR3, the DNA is TGTGCCACCAGTGATTACAGGAACTATGGCTACACCTTC.

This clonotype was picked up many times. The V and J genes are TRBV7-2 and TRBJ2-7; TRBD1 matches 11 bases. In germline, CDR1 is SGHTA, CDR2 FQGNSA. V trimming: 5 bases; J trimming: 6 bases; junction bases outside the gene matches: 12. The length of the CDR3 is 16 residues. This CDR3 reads CASSPRPGQGDGEQYF. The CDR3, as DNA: TGTGCCAGCAGCCCCAGACCGGGACAGGGGGATGGCGAGCAGTACTTC.

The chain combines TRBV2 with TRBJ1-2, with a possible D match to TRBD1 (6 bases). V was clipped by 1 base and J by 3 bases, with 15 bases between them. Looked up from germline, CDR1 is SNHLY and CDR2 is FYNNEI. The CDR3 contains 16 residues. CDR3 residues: CASSEGTGGRYYGYTF. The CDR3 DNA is TGTGCCAGCAGTGAAGGGACCGGGGGGCGCTACTATGGCTACACCTTC.

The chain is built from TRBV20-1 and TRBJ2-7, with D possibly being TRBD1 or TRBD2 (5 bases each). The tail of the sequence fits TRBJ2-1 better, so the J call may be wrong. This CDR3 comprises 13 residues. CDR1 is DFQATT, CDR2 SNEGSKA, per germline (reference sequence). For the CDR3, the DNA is TGCAGTGCCTCGGACTCGACAGACAATGAGCAGTTCTTC. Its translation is CSASDSTDNEQFF.

Written as DNA, the CDR3 is TGTGCCAGCAGCTTACGAGGAAGCGGGAAGAGCACAGATACGCAGTATTTT. It specifies CASSLRGSGKSTDTQYF. The rearrangement links TRBV7-9 to TRBJ2-3; 7 bases line up with TRBD2. CDR3 length: 17 amino acids. Germline V gives CDR1 SEHNR, CDR2 FQNEAQ (reference sequence). J was trimmed by 0 bases and V by 2 bases; bases with no gene match: 8.

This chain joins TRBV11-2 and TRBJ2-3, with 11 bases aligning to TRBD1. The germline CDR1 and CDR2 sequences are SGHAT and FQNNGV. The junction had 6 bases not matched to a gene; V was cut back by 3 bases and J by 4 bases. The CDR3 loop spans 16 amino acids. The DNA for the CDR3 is TGTGCCAGCAGCTTGGGGACAGGGGGTTGGTCAGATACGCAGTATTTT. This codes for CASSLGTGGWSDTQYF.

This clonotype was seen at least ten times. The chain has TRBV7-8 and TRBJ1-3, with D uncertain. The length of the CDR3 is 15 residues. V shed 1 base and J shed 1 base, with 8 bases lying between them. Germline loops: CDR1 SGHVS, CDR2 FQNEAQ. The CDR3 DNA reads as TGTGCCAGCAGCTTAGAAGTGTCATCTGGAAACACCATATATTTT. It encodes CASSLEVSSGNTIYF. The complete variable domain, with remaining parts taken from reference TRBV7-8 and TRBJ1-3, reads GAGVSQSPRYKVAKRGQDVALRCDPISGHVSLFWYQQALGQGPEFLTYFQNEAQLDKSGLPSDRFFAERPEGSVSTLKIQRTQQEDSAVYLCASSLEVSSGNTIYFGEGSWLTVV.

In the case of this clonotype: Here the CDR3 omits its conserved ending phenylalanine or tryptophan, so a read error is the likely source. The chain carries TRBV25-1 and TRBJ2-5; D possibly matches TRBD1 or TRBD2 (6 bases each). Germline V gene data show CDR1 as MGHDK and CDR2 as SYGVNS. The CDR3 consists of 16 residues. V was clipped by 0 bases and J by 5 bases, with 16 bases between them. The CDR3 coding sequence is TGTGCCAGCAGTGAATATATAGGGGGGAGATGGGAGACCCAGTACTTA. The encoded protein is CASSEYIGGRWETQYL.

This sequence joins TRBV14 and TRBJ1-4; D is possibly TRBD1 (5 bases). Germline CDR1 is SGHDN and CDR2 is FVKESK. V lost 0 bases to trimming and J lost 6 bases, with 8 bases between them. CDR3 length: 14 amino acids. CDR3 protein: CASSQDRVDEKLFF. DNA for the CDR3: TGTGCCAGCAGCCAAGACAGGGTGGATGAAAAACTGTTTTTT.

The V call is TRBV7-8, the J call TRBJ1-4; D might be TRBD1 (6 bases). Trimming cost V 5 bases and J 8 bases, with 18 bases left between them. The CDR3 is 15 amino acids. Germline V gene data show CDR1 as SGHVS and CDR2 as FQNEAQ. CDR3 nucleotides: TGTGCCAGCAGCGCAGACAGGTACGTGGTCGAAAAACTGTTTTTT. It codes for CASSADRYVVEKLFF.

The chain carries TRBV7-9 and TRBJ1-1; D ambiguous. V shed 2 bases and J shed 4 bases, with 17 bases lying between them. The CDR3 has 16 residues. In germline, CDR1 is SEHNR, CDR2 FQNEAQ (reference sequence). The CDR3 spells CASSLKGVSAITEAFF. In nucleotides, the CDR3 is TGTGCCAGCAGCTTAAAAGGAGTGAGCGCCATCACTGAAGCTTTCTTT.

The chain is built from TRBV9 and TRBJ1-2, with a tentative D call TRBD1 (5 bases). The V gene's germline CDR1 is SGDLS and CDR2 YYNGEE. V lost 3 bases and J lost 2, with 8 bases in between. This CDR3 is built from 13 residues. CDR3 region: CASSEQANYGYTF. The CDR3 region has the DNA TGTGCCAGCAGCGAACAGGCGAACTATGGCTACACCTTC.

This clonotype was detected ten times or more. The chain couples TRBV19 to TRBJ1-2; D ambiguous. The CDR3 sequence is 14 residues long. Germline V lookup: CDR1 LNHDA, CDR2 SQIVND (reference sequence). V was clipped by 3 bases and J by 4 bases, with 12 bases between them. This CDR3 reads CASSMRGNPYGYTF. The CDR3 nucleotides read TGTGCCAGTAGTATGCGAGGCAACCCCTATGGCTACACCTTC.

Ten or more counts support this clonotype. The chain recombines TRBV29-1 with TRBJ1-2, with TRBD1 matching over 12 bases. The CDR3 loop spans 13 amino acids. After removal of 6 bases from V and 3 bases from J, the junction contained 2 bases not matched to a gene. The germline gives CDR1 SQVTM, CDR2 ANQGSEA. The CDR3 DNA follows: TGCAGCGTGGGACAGGGGGCTTACTATGGCTACACCTTC. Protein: CSVGQGAYYGYTF. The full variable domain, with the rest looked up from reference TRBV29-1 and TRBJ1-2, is SAVISQKPSRDICQRGTSLTIQCQVDSQVTMMFWYRQQPGQSLTLIATANQGSEATYESGFVIDKFPISRPNLTFSTLTVSNMSPEDSSIYLCSVGQGAYYGYTFGSGTRLTVV.

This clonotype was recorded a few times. This CDR3 reads CASGLQGSSYEQYF. The CDR3 DNA sequence: TGTGCCAGCGGCCTACAGGGGTCCTCCTACGAGCAGTACTTC. This chain links TRBV28 with TRBJ2-7; 7 nucleotides line up with TRBD1. V dropped 8 bases and J dropped 0; count of bases not matched to a gene: 7. The CDR3 is 14 residues long. From germline, CDR1 is MDHEN and CDR2 SYDVKM.

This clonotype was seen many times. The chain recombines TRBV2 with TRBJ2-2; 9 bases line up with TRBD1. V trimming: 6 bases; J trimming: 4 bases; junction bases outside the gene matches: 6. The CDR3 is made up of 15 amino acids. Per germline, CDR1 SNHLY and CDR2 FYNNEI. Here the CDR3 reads CASRKGTGITGELFF. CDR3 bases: TGTGCCAGCAGAAAGGGGACAGGGATCACCGGGGAGCTGTTTTTT.

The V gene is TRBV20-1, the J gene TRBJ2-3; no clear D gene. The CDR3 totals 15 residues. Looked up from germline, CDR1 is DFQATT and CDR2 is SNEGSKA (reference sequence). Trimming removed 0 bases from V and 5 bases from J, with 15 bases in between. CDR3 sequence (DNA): TGCAGTGCTAGAGATATAAGTGCCTTTCTAGATACGCAGTATTTT. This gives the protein CSARDISAFLDTQYF.

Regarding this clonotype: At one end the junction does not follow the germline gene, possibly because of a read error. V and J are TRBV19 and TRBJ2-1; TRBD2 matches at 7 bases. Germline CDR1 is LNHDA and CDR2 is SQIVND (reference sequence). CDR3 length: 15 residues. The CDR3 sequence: CASSIAGGPYNEQFF. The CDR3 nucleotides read TGTGCCAGTAGTATAGCGGGAGGCCCGTACAATGAGCAATTCTTC.

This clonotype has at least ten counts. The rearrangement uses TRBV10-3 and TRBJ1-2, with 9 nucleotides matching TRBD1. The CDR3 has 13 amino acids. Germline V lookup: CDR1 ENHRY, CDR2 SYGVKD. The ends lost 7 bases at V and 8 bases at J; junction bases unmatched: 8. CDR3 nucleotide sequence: TGTGCCATCAACCCGGGACAGGGTGGAGGCTACACCTTC. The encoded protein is CAINPGQGGGYTF.

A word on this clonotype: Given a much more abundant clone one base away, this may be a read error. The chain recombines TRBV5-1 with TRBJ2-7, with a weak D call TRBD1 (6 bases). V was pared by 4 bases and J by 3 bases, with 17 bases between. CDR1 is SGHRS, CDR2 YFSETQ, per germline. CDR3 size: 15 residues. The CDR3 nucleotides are TGCGCCAGCAGCGGGGCAGGGGCTACTCGCTACGAGCAGTACTTC. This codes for CASSGAGATRYEQYF. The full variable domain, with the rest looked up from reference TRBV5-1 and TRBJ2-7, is KAGVTQTPRYLIKTRGQQVTLSCSPISGHRSVSWYQQTPGQGLQFLFEYFSETQRNKGNFPGRFSGRQFSNSRSEMNVSTLELGDSALYLCASSGAGATRYEQYFGPGTRLTVT.

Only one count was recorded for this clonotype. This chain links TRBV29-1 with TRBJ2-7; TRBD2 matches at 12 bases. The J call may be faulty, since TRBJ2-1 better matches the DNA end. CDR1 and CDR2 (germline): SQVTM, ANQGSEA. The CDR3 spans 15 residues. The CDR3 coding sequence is TGCAGCGTTGCACTAGCGGGAGGAACCTACAATGAGCAGTTCTTC. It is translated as CSVALAGGTYNEQFF.

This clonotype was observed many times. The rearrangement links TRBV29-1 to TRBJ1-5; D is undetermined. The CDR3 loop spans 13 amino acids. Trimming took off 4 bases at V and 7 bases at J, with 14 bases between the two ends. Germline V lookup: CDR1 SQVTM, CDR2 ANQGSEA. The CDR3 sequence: CSVGSRSGQPQHF. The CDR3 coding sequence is TGCAGCGTTGGGAGCAGGAGTGGCCAGCCCCAGCATTTT.

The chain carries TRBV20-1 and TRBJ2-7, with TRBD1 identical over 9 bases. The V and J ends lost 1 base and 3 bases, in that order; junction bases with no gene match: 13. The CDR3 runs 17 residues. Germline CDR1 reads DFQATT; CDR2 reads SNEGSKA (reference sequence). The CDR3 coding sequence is TGCAGTGCTAGAGGGGACAGGGCCGGTCTATTGCGCTACGAGCAGTACTTC. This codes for CSARGDRAGLLRYEQYF.